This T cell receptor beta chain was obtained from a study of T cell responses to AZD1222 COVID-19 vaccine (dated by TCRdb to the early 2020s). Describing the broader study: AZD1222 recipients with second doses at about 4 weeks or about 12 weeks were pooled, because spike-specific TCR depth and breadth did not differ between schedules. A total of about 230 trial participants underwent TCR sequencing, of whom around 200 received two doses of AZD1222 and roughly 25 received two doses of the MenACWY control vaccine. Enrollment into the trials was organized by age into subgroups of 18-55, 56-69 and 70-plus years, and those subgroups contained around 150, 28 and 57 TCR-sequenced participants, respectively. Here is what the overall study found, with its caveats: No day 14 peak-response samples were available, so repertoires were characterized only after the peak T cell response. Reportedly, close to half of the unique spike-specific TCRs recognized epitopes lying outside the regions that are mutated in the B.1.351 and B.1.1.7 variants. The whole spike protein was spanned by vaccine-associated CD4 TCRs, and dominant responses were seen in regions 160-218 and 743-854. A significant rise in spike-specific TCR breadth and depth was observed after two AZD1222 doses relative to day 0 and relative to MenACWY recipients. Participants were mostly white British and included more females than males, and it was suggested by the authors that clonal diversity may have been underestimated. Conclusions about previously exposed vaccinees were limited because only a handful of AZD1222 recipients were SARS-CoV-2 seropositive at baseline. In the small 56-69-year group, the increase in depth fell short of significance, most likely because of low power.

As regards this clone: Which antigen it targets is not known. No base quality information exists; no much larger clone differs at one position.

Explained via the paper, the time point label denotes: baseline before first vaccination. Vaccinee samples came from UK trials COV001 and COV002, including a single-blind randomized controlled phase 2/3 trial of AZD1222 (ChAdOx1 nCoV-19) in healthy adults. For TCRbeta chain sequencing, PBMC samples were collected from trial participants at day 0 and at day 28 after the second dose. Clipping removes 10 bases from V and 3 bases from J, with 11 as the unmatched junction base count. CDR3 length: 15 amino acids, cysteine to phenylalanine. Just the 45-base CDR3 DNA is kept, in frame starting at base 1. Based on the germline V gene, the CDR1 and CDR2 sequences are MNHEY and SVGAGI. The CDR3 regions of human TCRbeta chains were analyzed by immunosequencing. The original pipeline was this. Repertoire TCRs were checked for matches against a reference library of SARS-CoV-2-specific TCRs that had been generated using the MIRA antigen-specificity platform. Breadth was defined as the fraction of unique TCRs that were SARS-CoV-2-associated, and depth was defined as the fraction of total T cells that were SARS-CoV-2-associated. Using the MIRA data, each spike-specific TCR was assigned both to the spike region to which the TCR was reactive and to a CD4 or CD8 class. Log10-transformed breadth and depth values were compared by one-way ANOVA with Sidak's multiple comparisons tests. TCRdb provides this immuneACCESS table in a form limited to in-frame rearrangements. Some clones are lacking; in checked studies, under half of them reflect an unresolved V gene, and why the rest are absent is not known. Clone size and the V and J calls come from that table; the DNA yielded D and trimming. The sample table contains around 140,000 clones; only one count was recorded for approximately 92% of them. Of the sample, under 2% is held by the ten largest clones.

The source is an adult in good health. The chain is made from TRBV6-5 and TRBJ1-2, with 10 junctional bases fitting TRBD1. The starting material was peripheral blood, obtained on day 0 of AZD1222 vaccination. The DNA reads TGTGCCACCCGGAATCGGGACAGGGGAGACTATGGCTACACCTTC. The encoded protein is CATRNRDRGDYGYTF.